This T cell receptor (beta chain) was documented in a study of OX40 agonist ivuxolimab in advanced cancers. On this clone: What it recognizes is unknown.

Study observations and caveats: There was clonal expansion of CD4+ and CD8+ blood T cells by week 6 at 0.1 to 3.0 mg/kg. Clonal expansion in partial responders at 0.1-3.0 mg/kg ranked among the lowest.

The CDR3 totals 13 residues. V shed 0 bases and J shed 1 base, with 3 bases lying between them. Germline-derived CDR1 and CDR2 are MNHEY and SMNVEV (reference sequence). The method was immunoSEQ multiplex PCR; TCRdb's version includes in-frame clones alone and lacks a portion of them. The top ten clones hold approximately 2.4% of a sample with tens of thousands of clones, 85% to 95% of them seen once. The J gene is TRBJ2-5, the V gene TRBV27; D not certain. This specimen was CD4+ or CD8+ T cells sorted from blood, taken in a trial of the OX40 agonist ivuxolimab. The receptor was derived from an adult with an advanced solid tumor such as melanoma, head and neck, liver or kidney cancer. CDR3 sequence (DNA): TGTGCCAGCAGTTTATCGGGCCAAGAGACCCAGTACTTC. Its translation is CASSLSGQETQYF.